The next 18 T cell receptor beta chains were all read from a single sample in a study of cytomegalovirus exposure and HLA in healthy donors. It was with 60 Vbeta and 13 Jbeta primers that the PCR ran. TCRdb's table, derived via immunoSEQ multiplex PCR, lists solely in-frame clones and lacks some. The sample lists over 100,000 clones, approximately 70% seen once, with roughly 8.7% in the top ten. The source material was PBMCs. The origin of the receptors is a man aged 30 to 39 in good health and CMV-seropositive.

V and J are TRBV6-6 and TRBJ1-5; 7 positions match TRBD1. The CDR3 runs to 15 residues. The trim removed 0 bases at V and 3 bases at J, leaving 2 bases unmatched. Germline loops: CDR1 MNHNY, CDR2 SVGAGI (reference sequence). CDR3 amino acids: CASSYSTGANQPQHF. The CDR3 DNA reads TGTGCCAGCAGTTACTCCACAGGGGCCAATCAGCCCCAGCATTTT.

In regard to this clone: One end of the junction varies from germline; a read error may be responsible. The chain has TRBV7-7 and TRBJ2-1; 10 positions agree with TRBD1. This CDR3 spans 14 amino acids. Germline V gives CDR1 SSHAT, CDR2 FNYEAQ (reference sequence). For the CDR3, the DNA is TGTGCTAGCAGCTTAGATGGACAGGGGGACGAGCAGTTCTTC. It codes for CASSLDGQGDEQFF.

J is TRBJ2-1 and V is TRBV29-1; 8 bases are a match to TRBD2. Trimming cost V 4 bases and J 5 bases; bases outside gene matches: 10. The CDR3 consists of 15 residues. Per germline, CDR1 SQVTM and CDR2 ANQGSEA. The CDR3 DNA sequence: TGCAGCGTTGGGTTTAGCGGGAAGAGGAACAATGAGCAGTTCTTC. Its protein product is CSVGFSGKRNNEQFF.

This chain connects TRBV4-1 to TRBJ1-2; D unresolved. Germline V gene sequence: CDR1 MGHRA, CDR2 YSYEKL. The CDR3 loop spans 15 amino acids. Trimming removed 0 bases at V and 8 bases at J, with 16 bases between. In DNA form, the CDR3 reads TGCGCCAGCAGCCAAGATGCACAGCTTCTGTACGGCTACACCTTC. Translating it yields CASSQDAQLLYGYTF.

Written as DNA, the CDR3 is TGCGCCAGCAGCTTGGGGGGGGATCAGCCCCAGCATTTT. Protein: CASSLGGDQPQHF. This sequence joins TRBV5-1 and TRBJ1-5; D might be TRBD1 (5 bases). Between the trimmed V and J ends, which lost 0 bases and 5 bases, there was a span of 6 bases. Germline V CDR1 and CDR2: SGHRS, YFSETQ. The length of the CDR3 is 13 residues.

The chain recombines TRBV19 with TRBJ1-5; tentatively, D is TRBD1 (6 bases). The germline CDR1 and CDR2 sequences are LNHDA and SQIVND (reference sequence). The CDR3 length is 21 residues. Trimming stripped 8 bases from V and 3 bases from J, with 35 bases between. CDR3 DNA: TGTGCCAGTCGAGAGCAAGTGAGGGGGAGGGGGGGCAGGCCGACCAATCAGCCCCAGCATTTT. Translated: CASREQVRGRGGRPTNQPQHF.

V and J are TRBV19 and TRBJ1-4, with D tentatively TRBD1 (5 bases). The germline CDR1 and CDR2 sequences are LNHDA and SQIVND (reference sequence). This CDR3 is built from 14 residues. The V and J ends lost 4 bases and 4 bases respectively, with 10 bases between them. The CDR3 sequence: CASSNQGINEKLFF. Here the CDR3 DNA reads TGTGCCAGTAGTAACCAGGGAATTAATGAAAAACTGTTTTTT.

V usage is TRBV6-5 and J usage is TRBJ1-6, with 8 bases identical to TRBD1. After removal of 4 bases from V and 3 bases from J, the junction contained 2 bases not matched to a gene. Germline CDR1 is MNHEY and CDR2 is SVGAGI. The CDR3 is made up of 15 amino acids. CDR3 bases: TGTGCCAGCAGTTCTGGACAGGGCTATAATTCACCCCTCCACTTT. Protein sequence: CASSSGQGYNSPLHF.

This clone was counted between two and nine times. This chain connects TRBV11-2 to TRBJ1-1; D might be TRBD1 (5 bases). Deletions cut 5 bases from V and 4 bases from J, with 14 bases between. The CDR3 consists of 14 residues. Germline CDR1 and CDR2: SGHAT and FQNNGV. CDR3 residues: CASSTTSGGTEAFF. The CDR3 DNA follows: TGTGCCAGCAGCACAACAAGCGGGGGCACTGAAGCTTTCTTT.

CDR3 sequence reads: CASSRETTSGTGEQYV. The CDR3 coding sequence is TGTGCCAGCAGCCGAGAGACTACTAGCGGCACTGGGGAGCAGTACGTC. This chain links TRBV28 with TRBJ2-7; 8 bases match TRBD2. Per germline, CDR1 MDHEN and CDR2 SYDVKM. The CDR3 spans 16 residues. Trimming took 6 bases from V and 7 from J; bases not matched to a gene: 17.

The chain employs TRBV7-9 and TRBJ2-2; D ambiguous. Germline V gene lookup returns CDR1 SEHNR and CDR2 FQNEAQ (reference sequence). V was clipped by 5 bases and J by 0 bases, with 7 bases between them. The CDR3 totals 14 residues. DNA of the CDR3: TGTGCCAGCAGCCTAACAGCGAACACCGGGGAGCTGTTTTTT. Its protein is CASSLTANTGELFF.

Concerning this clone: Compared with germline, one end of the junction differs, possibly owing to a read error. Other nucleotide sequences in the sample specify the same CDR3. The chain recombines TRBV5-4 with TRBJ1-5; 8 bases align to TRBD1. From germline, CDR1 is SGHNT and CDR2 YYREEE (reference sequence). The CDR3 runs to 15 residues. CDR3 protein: CASSLGTGYNQPQHF. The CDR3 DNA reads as TGTGCCAGCAGCTTGGGGACAGGGTACAATCAACCCCAGCATTTT.

The CDR3 region has the DNA TGTGCCAGCAGCTTAGGTGGCAGGTCGACAGGAGGCTACACCTTC. Translation gives CASSLGGRSTGGYTF. The J gene is TRBJ1-2, the V gene TRBV7-9; the D gene is possibly TRBD1 (6 bases). V lost 1 base to trimming and J lost 8 bases, with 17 bases between them. The CDR3 covers 15 residues. Germline assignment: CDR1 SEHNR and CDR2 FQNEAQ (reference sequence).

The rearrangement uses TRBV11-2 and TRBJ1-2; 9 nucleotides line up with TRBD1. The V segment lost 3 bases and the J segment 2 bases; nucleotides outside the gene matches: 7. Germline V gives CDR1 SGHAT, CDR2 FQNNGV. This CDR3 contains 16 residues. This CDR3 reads CASSFSRDRVNYGYTF. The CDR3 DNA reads TGTGCCAGCAGCTTCTCTCGGGACAGGGTCAACTATGGCTACACCTTC.

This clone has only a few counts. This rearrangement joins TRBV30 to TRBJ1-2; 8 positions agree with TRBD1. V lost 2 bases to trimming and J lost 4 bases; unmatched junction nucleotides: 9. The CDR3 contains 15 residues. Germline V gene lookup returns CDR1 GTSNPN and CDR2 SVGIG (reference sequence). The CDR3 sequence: CAWSTPPTGAYGYTF. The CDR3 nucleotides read TGTGCCTGGAGTACCCCCCCGACAGGGGCCTATGGCTACACCTTC.

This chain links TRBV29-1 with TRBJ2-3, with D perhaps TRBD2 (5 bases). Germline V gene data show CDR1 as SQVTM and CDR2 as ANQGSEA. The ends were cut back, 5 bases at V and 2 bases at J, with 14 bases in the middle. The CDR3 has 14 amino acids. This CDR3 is CSVILAGHTDTQYF. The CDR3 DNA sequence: TGCAGCGTTATCCTCGCGGGTCACACAGATACGCAGTATTTT.

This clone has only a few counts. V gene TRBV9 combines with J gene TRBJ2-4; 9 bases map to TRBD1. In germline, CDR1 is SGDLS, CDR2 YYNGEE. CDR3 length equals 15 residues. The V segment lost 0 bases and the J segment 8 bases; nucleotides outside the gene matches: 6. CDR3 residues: CASSVVGTGSDIQYF. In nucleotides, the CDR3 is TGTGCCAGCAGCGTAGTGGGGACAGGGTCGGACATTCAGTACTTC.

CDR3 nucleotides: TGCGCCAGCAGCTTGGTGGGCGATAACTATGGCTACACCTTC. Translation gives CASSLVGDNYGYTF. The rearrangement joins TRBV5-1 to TRBJ1-2; no clear D. Trimming left V 0 bases short and J 1 base short, with 7 bases between. Germline V gene data show CDR1 as SGHRS and CDR2 as YFSETQ. The CDR3 contains 14 residues.